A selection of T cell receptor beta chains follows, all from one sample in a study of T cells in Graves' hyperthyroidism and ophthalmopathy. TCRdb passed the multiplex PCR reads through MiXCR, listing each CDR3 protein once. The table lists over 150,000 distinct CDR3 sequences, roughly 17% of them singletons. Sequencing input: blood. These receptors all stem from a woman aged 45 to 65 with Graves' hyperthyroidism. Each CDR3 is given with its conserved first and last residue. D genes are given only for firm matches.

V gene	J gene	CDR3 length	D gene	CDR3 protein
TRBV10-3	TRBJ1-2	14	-	CAISGNRAHYGYTF
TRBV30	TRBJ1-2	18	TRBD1	CAWSVRRWTGQLSGGYTF
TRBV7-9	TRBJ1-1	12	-	CASSHRERGAFF
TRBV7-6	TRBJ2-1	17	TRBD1	CASSLAGTGRTYNEQFF
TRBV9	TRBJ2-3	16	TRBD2	CASSVEEREKGGTQYF
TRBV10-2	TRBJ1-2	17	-	CASSELSGEGYMYGYTF
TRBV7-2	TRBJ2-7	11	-	CASGDSYEQYF
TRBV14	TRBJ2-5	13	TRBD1	CASRRQGEETQYF
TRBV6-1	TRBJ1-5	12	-	CASNTGNQPQHF
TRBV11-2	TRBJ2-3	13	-	CASSLQRVNTQYF
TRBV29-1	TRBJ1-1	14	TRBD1	CSVGRQGVNTEAFF
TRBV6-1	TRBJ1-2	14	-	CASSYHGANYGYTF
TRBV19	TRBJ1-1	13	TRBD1	CASSLGTGDEAFF